These 8 T cell receptor beta chains came from one sample sequenced in a study of OX40 agonist ivuxolimab in advanced cancers. Some clones are missing from TCRdb's copy, which holds only in-frame ones; the method was immunoSEQ multiplex PCR. The table records around 61,000 clones, 82% of them present only once. Sequencing was performed on CD4+ or CD8+ T cells sorted from blood, taken in a trial of the OX40 agonist ivuxolimab. All receptors derive from an adult with an advanced solid tumor such as melanoma, head and neck, liver or kidney cancer.

The chain is built from TRBV4-2 and TRBJ2-7, with D unresolved. Per the germline V gene, CDR1 is LGHNA and CDR2 is YNFKEQ. The CDR3 is made up of 13 amino acids. The germline V and J ends were trimmed by 0 bases and 3 bases, with 6 bases remaining between them. CDR3: CASSQDPRYEQYF. In nucleotides, the CDR3 is TGTGCCAGCAGCCAAGATCCACGCTACGAGCAGTACTTC.

J is TRBJ2-7 and V is TRBV9; D is perhaps TRBD2 (6 bases). This CDR3 has 14 residues. Trimming took 2 bases from V and 7 from J, leaving 16 bases between them. From germline, CDR1 is SGDLS and CDR2 YYNGEE. The DNA of the CDR3 is TGTGCCAGCAGCGTCGCGGCGGGACTGGGTGAGCAGTACTTC. Translating it yields CASSVAAGLGEQYF.

Only one count was recorded for this clone. The chain is built from TRBV7-9 and TRBJ2-3, with no clear D. Trimming shortened V by 4 bases and J by 4 bases, and 15 bases separated the two germline ends. Germline V gene lookup returns CDR1 SEHNR and CDR2 FQNEAQ (reference sequence). The CDR3 is 15 residues long. For the CDR3, the DNA is TGTGCCAGCAGCTCAGGCGCACTGAAGTCAGATACGCAGTATTTT. It encodes CASSSGALKSDTQYF.

The V gene is TRBV19, the J gene TRBJ1-2; 8 nucleotides agree with TRBD1. This CDR3 is built from 14 residues. V lost 7 bases to trimming and J lost 6 bases; unmatched junction nucleotides: 10. Per the germline V gene, CDR1 is LNHDA and CDR2 is SQIVND (reference sequence). CDR3 DNA sequence: TGTGCCAGTACAGGGGGCGCGGAGTTCAATGGCTACACCTTC. This gives the protein CASTGGAEFNGYTF.

V is TRBV7-3 and J is TRBJ1-2; unclear D gene. Germline lookup yields CDR1 SGHTA and CDR2 FQGTGA. This CDR3 contains 13 residues. V was pared by 4 bases and J by 7 bases, with 13 bases between. The DNA of the CDR3 is TGTGCCAGCAGCTACCCTAGCAGTCTTGGCTACACCTTC. It is translated as CASSYPSSLGYTF. The full variable domain, its missing parts supplied by reference TRBV7-3 and TRBJ1-2, is GAGVSQTPSNKVTEKGKYVELRCDPISGHTALYWYRQSLGQGPEFLIYFQGTGAADDSGLPNDRFFAVRPEGSVSTLKIQRTERGDSAVYLCASSYPSSLGYTFGSGTRLTVV.

This chain joins TRBV29-1 and TRBJ2-4, with 13 bases lining up with TRBD2. CDR3 length equals 14 residues. The V segment lost 4 bases and the J segment 9 bases; nucleotides outside the gene matches: 6. Germline lookup yields CDR1 SQVTM and CDR2 ANQGSEA. The CDR3 DNA reads TGCAGCGTTGGACTAGCGGGAGGACGGGGCATTCAGTACTTC. Its translation is CSVGLAGGRGIQYF.

The rearrangement uses TRBV5-4 and TRBJ2-5; D not certain. This CDR3 is built from 12 residues. V dropped 10 bases and J dropped 4 bases, with 14 bases sitting between them. Germline V lookup: CDR1 SGHNT, CDR2 YYREEE (reference sequence). The CDR3 sequence is CAANGVGETQYF. The DNA for the CDR3 is TGTGCCGCGAATGGGGTGGGAGAGACCCAGTACTTC.

The CDR3 loop reads CASSSTGEGNQPQHF. Here the CDR3 DNA reads TGTGCCAGCTCATCAACAGGGGAAGGGAATCAGCCCCAGCATTTT. The rearrangement joins TRBV18 to TRBJ1-5, with 7 nucleotides matching TRBD1. This CDR3 region has 15 residues. V shed 5 bases, J shed 4 bases, and the junction held 8 bases outside the gene matches. Germline V gene data show CDR1 as KGHSH and CDR2 as LQKENI.